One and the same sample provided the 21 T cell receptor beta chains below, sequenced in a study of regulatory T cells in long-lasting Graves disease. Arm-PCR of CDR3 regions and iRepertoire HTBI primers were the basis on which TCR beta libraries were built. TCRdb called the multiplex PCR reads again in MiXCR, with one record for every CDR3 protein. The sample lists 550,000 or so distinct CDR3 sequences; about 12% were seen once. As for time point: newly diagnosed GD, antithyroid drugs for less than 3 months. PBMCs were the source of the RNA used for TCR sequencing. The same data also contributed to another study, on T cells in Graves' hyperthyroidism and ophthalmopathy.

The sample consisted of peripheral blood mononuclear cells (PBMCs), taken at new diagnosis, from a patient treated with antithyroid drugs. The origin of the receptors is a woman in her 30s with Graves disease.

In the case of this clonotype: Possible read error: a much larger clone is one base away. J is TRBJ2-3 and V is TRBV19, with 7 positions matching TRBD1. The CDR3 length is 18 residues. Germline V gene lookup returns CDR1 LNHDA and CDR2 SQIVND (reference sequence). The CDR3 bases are TGTGCCGGTAGTGGCCGAGGGACAGCAACGGCACGCACAGATACGCAGTATTTT. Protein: CAGSGRGTATARTDTQYF.

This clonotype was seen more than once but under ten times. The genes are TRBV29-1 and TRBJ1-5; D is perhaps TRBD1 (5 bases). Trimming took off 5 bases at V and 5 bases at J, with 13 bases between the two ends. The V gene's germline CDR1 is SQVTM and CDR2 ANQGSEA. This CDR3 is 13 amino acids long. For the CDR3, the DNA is TGCAGCGTTCGACAGTATGGGGATCAGCCCCAGCATTTT. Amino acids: CSVRQYGDQPQHF.

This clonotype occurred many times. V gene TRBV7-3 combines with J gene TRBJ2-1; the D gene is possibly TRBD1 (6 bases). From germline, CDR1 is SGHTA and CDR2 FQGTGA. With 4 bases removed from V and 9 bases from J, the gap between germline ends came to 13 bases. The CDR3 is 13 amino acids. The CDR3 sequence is CASSSQGYAEQFF. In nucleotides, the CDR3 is TGTGCCAGCAGCTCACAGGGTTACGCTGAGCAGTTCTTC.

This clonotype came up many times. The CDR3 coding sequence is TGCAGCGTAACCTCGGGACAGGTCGAAGCTTTCTTT. Translating gives CSVTSGQVEAFF. V is TRBV29-1 and J is TRBJ1-1, with 8 bases fitting TRBD1. Per the germline V gene, CDR1 is SQVTM and CDR2 is ANQGSEA. J was trimmed by 8 bases and V by 6 bases; bases with no gene match: 8. The CDR3 runs to 12 residues.

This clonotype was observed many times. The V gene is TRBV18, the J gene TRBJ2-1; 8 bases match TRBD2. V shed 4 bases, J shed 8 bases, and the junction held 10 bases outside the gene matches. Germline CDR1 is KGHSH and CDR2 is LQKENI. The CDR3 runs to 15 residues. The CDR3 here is CASSRLAGLVDEQFF. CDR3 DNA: TGTGCCAGCTCACGGCTAGCGGGTCTAGTGGATGAGCAGTTCTTC.

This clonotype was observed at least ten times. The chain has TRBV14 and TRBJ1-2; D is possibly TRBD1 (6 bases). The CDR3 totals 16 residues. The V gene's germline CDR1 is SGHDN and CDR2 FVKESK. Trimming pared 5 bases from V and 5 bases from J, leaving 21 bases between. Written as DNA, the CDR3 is TGTGCCAGCAGCAAAGGGACACTTCGGCTTCCTTATGGCTACACCTTC. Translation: CASSKGTLRLPYGYTF.

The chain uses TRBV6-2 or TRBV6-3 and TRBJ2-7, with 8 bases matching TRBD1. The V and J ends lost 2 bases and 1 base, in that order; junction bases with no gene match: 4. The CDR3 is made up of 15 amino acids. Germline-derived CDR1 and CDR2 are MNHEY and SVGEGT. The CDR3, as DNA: TGTGCCAGCAGTTACAATAACAGGGGGTCCTACGAGCAGTACTTC. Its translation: CASSYNNRGSYEQYF.

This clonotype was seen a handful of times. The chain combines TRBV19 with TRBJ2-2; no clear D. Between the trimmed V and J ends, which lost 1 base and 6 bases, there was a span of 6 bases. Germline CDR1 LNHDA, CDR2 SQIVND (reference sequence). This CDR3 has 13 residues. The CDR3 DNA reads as TGTGCCAGTAGTATAGGAAGGGCCGGGGAGCTGTTTTTT. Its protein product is CASSIGRAGELFF.

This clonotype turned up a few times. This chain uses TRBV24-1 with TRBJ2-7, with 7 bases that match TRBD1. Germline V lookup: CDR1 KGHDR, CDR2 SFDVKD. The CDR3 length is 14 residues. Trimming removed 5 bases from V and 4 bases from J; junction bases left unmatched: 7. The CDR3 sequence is CATSGKGAGYEQYF. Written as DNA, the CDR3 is TGTGCCACCAGTGGGAAGGGGGCAGGGTACGAGCAGTACTTC.

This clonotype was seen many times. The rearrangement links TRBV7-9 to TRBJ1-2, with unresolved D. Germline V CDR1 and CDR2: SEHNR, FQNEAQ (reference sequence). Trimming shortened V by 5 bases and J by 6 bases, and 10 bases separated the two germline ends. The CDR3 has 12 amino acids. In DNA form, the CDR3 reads TGTGCCAGCAGCATCAGATCGGATGGCTACACCTTC. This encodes CASSIRSDGYTF.

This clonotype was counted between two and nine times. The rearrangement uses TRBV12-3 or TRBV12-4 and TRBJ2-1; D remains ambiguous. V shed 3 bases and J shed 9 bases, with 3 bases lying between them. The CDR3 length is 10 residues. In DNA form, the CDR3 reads TGTGCCAGCAGTTTCGGTGAGCAGTTCTTC. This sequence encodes CASSFGEQFF.

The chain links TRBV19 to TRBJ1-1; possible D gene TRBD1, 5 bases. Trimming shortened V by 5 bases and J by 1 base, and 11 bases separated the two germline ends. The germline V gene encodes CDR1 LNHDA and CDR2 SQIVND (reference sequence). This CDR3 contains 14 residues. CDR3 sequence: CASSHGQGNTEAFF. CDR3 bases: TGTGCCAGTAGTCACGGCCAGGGGAACACTGAAGCTTTCTTT.

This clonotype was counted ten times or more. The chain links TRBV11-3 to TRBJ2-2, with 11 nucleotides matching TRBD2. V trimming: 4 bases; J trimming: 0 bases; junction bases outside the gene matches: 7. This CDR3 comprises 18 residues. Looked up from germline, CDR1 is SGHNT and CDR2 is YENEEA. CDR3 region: CASSSATSGKTNTGELFF. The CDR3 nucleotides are TGTGCCAGCAGCTCGGCGACTAGCGGGAAAACGAACACCGGGGAGCTGTTTTTT.

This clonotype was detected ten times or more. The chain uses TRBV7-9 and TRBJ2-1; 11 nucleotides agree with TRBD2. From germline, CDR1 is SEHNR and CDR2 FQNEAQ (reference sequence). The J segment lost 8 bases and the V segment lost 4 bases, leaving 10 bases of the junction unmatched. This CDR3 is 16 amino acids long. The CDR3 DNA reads TGTGCCAGCAGCTCAATTACTAGCGGGAGTACGGATGAGCAGTTCTTC. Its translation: CASSSITSGSTDEQFF. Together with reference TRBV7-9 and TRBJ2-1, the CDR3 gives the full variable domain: DTGVSQNPRHKITKRGQNVTFRCDPISEHNRLYWYRQTLGQGPEFLTYFQNEAQLEKSRLLSDRFSAERPKGSFSTLEIQRTEQGDSAMYLCASSSITSGSTDEQFFGPGTRLTVL.

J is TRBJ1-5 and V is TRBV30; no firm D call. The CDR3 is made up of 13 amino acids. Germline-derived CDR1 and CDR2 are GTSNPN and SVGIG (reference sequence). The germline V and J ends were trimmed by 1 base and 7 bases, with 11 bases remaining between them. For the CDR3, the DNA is TGTGCCTGGAGTGGGAAGGGAAGGCAGCCCCAGCATTTT. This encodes CAWSGKGRQPQHF. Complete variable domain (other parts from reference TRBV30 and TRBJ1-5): SQTIHQWPATLVQPVGSPLSLECTVEGTSNPNLYWYRQAAGRGLQLLFYSVGIGQISSEVPQNLSASRPQDRQFILSSKKLLLSDSGFYLCAWSGKGRQPQHFGDGTRLSIL.

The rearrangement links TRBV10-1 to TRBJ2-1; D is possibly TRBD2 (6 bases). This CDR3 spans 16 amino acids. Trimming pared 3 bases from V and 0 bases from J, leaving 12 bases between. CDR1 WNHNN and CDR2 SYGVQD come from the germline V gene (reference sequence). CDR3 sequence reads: CASSDLEGGSYNEQFF. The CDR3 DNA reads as TGCGCCAGCAGTGATCTGGAGGGTGGCTCCTACAATGAGCAGTTCTTC.

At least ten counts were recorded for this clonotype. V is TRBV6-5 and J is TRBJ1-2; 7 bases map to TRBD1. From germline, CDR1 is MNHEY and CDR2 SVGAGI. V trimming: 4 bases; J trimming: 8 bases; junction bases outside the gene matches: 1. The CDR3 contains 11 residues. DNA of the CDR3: TGTGCCAGCAGTTCGACAGGGGGCTACACCTTC. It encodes CASSSTGGYTF.

CDR3: CASSLFQTGELFF. The CDR3 DNA follows: TGTGCCAGCAGTTTATTTCAAACCGGGGAGCTGTTTTTT. The chain links TRBV27 to TRBJ2-2; D is uncertain. CDR1 and CDR2 (germline): MNHEY, SMNVEV (reference sequence). Trimming took 1 base from V and 5 from J, leaving 5 bases between them. CDR3 length: 13 amino acids.

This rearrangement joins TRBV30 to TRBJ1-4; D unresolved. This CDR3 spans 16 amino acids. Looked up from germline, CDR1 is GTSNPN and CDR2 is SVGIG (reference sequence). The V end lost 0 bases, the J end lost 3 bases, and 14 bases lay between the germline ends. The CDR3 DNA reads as TGTGCCTGGAGTGTACCAGGTTTTTGGGCTAATGAAAAACTGTTTTTT. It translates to CAWSVPGFWANEKLFF.

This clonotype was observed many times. CDR3 loop: CASSQQSDIGELFF. For the CDR3, the DNA is TGCGCCAGCAGCCAACAATCGGATATCGGGGAGCTGTTTTTT. V is TRBV5-1 and J is TRBJ2-2; D is undetermined. The V gene lost 4 bases and the J gene lost 7 bases, with 14 bases spanning the gap. The CDR3 has 14 residues. In germline, CDR1 is SGHRS, CDR2 YFSETQ.

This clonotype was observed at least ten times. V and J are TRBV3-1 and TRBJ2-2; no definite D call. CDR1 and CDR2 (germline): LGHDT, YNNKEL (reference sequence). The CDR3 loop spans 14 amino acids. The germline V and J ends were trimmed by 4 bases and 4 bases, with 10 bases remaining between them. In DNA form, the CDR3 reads TGTGCCAGCAGCCCCCGGGTGGCCACCGGGGAGCTGTTTTTT. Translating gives CASSPRVATGELFF.